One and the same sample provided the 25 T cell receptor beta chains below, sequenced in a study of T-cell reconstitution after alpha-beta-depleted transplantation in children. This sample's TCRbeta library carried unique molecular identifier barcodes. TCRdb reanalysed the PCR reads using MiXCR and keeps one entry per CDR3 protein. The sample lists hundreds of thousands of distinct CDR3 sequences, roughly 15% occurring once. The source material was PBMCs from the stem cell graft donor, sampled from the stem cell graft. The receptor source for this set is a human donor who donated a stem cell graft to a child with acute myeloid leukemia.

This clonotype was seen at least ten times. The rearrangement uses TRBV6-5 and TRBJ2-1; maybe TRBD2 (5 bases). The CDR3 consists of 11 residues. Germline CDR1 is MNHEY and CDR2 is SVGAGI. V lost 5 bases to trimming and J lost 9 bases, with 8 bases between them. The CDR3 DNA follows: TGTGCCAGCAGTCCCGGGATTGAGCAGTTCTTC. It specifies CASSPGIEQFF.

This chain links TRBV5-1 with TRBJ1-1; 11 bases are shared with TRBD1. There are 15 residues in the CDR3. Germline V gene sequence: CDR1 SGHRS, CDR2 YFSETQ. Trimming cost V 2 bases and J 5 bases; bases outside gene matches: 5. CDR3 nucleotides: TGCGCCAGCAGCTTCACCGGGACAGGGGGGACTGAAGCTTTCTTT. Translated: CASSFTGTGGTEAFF.

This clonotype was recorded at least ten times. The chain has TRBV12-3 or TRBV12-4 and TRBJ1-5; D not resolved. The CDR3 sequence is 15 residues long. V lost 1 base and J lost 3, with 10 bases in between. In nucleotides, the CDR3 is TGTGCCAGCAGTTTAGGCTTTGGGAACAATCAGCCCCAGCATTTT. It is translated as CASSLGFGNNQPQHF.

The CDR3 spells CAIKGVRDTQYF. Written as DNA, the CDR3 is TGTGCCATCAAGGGGGTTCGAGATACGCAGTATTTT. The rearrangement joins TRBV10-3 to TRBJ2-3; TRBD1 is a possible D gene (6 bases). Per germline, CDR1 ENHRY and CDR2 SYGVKD. Trimming shortened V by 7 bases and J by 5 bases, and 10 bases separated the two germline ends. This CDR3 comprises 12 residues.

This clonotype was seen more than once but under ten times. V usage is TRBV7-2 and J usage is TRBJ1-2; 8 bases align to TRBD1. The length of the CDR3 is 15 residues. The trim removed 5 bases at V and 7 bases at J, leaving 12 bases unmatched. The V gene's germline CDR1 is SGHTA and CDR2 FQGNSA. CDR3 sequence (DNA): TGTGCCAGCAGCCCGGACAGGGCCGAGGGGTCTGGCTACACCTTC. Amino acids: CASSPDRAEGSGYTF.

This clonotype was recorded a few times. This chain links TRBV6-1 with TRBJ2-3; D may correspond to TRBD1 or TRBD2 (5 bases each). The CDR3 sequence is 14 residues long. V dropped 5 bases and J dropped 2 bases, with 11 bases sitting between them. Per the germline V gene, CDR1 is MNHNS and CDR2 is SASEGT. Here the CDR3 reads CASSRNGATDTQYF. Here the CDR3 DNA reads TGTGCCAGCAGTAGAAACGGGGCCACAGATACGCAGTATTTT.

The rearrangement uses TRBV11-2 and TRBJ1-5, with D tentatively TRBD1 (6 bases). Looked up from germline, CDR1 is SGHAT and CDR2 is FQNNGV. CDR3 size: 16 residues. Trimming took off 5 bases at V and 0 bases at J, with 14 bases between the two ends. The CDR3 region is CASSNPGAYSNQPQHF. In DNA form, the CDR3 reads TGTGCCAGCAGCAACCCAGGGGCCTATAGCAATCAGCCCCAGCATTTT. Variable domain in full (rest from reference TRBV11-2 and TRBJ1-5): EAGVAQSPRYKIIEKRQSVAFWCNPISGHATLYWYQQILGQGPKLLIQFQNNGVVDDSQLPKDRFSAERLKGVDSTLKIQPAKLEDSAVYLCASSNPGAYSNQPQHFGDGTRLSIL.

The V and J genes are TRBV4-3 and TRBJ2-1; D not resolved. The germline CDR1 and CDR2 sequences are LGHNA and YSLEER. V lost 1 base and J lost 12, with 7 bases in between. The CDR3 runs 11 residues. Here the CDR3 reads CASSQAGVQFF. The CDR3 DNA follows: TGCGCCAGCAGCCAAGCTGGGGTGCAGTTCTTC.

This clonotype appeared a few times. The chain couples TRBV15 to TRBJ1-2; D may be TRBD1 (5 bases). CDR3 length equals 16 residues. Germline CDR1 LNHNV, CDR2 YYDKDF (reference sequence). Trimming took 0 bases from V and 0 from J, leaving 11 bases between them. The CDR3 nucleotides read TGTGCCACCAGCAGAGAACTGACAGTATCTAACTATGGCTACACCTTC. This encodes CATSRELTVSNYGYTF.

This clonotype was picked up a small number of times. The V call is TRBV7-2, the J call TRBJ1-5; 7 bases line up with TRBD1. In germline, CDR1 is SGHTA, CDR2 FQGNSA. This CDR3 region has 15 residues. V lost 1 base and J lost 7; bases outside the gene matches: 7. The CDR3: CASSLGSQGTQPQHF. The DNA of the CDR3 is TGTGCCAGCAGCTTAGGCTCACAGGGGACGCAGCCCCAGCATTTT.

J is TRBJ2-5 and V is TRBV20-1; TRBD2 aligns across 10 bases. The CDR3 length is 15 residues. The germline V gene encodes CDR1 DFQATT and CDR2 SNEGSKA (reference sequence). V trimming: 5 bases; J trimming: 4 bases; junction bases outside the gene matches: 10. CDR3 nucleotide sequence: TGCAGTGCTGTGCGAGGGACTAGCGTCGGAGAGACCCAGTACTTC. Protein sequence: CSAVRGTSVGETQYF.

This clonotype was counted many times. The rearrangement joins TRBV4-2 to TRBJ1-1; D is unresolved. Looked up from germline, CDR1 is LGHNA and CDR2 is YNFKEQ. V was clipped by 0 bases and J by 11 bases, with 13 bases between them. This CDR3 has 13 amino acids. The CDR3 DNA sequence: TGTGCCAGCAGCCAAGATTCAGATGGATGGGCTTTCTTT. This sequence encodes CASSQDSDGWAFF.

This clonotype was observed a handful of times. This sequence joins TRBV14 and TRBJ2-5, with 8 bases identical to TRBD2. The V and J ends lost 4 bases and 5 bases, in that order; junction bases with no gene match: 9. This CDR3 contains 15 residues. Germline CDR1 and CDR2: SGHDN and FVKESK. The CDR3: CASSRRTSKVETQYF. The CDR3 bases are TGTGCCAGCAGCCGTCGGACTAGCAAAGTGGAGACCCAGTACTTC.

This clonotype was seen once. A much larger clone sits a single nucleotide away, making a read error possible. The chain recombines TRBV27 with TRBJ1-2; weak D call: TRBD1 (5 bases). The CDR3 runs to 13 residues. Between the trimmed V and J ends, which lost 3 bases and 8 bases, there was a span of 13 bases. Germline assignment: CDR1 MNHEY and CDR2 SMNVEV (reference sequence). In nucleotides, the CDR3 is TGTGCCAGCAGTTTGAGCGGGGGAGAGGGCTACACCTTC. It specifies CASSLSGGEGYTF.

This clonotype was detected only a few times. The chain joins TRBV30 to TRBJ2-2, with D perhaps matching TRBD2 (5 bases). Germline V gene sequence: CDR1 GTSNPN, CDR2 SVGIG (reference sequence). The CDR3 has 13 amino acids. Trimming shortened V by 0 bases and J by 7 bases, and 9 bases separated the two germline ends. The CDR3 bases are TGTGCCTGGAGTGTTCACGGGAACGGGGAGCTGTTTTTT. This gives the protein CAWSVHGNGELFF.

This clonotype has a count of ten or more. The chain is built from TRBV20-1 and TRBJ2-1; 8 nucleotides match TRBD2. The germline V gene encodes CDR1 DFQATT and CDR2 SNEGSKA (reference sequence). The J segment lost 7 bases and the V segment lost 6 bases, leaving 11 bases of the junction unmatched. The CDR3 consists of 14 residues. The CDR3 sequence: CSAVGGTSQNEQFF. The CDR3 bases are TGCAGTGCCGTAGGCGGGACTAGTCAGAATGAGCAGTTCTTC.

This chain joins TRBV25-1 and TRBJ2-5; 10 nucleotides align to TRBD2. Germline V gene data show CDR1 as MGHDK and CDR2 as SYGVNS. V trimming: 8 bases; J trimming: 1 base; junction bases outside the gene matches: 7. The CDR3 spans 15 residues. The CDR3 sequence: CASSGLAGAQETQYF. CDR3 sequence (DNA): TGTGCCAGCTCCGGCCTAGCGGGAGCCCAAGAGACCCAGTACTTC.

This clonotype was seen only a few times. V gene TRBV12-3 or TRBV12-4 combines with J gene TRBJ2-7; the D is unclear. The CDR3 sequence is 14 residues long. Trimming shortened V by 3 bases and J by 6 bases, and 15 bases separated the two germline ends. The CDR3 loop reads CASSFWLLVSEQYF. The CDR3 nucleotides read TGTGCCAGCAGTTTTTGGCTGCTCGTTAGCGAGCAGTACTTC.

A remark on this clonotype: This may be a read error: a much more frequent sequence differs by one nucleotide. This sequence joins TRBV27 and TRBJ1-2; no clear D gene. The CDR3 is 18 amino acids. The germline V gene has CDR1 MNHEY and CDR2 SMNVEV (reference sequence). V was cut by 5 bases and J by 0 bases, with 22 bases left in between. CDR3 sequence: CASSPPFEGRGTNYGYTF. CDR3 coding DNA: TGTGCCAGCAGTCCCCCCTTCGAGGGTAGAGGTACTAACTATGGCTACACCTTC.

The DNA for the CDR3 is TGTGCCAGCAGCGCCACAGACAACACTGAAGCTTTCTTT. Translation gives CASSATDNTEAFF. The rearrangement uses TRBV2 and TRBJ1-1; D ambiguous. The CDR3 length is 13 residues. Germline values: CDR1 SNHLY, CDR2 FYNNEI. The V end lost 6 bases, the J end lost 2 bases, and 10 bases lay between the germline ends.

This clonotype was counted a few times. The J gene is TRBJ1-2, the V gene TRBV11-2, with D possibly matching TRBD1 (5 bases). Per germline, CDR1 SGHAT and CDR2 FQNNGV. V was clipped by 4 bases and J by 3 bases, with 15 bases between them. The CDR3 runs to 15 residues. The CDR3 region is CASSSPGTGYYGYTF. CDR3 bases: TGTGCCAGCAGCTCACCTGGGACGGGTTACTATGGCTACACCTTC.

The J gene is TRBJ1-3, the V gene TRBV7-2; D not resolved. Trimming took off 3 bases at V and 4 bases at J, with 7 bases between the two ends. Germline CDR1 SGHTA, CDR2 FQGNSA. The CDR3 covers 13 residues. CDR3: CASSFDRGNTIYF. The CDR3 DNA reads TGTGCCAGCAGCTTTGACCGGGGAAACACCATATATTTT.

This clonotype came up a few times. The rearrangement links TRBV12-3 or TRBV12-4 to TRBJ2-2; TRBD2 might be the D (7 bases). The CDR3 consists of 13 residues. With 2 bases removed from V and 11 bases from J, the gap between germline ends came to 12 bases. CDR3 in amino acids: CASSLRRGQELFF. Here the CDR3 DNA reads TGTGCCAGCAGTTTACGGCGGGGGCAAGAGCTGTTTTTT.

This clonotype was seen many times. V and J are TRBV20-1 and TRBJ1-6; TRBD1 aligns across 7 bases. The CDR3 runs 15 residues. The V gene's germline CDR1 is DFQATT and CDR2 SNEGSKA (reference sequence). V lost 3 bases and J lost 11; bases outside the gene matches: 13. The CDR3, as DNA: TGCAGTGCTAGGGCGACAGGGCCTATAGTAGCACCCCTCCACTTT. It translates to CSARATGPIVAPLHF.

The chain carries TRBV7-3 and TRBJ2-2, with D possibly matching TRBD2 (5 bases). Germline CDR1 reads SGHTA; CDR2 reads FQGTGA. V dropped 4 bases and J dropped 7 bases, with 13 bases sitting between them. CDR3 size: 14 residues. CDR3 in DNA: TGTGCCAGCAGCTCCGGACTGCCGGACGGGGAGCTGTTTTTT. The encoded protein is CASSSGLPDGELFF.